What follows describes a single TCR beta chain. As yet, its antigen is unknown. Genomic DNA constituted the template upon which TCR beta VDJ and CDR3 profiling was performed. Each CDR3 protein gets one entry after TCRdb re-called the reads with MiXCR. The data hold approximately 470,000 distinct CDR3 sequences, with under 40% observed a single time. The data derive from a study of CD8+CD57+ T cells in acquired aplastic anemia. General study points: Sharing between patients and controls was observed for some 27 CD8+ CDR3 sequences.

Before being chosen for sequencing, patients had shown CD8+CD57+ cell expansion by flow cytometry. Severe acquired aplastic anemia was the diagnosis recorded for all patients. From germline, CDR1 is ENHRY and CDR2 SYGVKD. The CDR3 has 13 residues. V lost 10 bases to trimming and J lost 2 bases; unmatched junction nucleotides: 5. The clonotype was recovered from a human donor with aplastic anemia. The V call is TRBV10-3, the J call TRBJ2-7; TRBD2 matches 10 bases. The source material was sorted CD4+, CD8+, or CD8+CD57+ T cells (not recorded which) from PBMCs. Written as DNA, the CDR3 is TGTGCCAGCGGACTAGCGGTTACCTACGAGCAGTACTTC. This translates into CASGLAVTYEQYF.